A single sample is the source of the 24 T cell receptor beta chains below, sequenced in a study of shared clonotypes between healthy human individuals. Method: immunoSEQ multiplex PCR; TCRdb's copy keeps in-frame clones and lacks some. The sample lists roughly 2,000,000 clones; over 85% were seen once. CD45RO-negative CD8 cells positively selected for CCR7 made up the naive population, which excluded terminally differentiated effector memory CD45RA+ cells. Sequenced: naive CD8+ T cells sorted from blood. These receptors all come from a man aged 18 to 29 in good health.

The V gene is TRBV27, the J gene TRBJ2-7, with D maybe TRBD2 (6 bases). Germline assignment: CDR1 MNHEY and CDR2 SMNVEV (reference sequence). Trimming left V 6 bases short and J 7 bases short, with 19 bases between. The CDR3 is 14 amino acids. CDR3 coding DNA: TGTGCCAGCAGGCAAGACGGGACTCTTAAAGAGCAGTACTTC. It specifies CASRQDGTLKEQYF.

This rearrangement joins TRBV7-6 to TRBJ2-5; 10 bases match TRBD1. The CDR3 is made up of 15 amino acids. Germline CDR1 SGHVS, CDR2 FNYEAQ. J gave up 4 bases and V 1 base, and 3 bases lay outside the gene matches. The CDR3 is CASSLGRDRGETQYF. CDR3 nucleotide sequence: TGTGCCAGCAGCTTAGGGAGGGACAGGGGAGAGACCCAGTACTTC.

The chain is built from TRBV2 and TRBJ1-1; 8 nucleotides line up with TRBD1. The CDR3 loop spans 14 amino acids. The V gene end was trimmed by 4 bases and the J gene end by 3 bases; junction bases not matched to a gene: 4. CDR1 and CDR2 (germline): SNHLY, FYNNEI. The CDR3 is CASSGETGDTEAFF. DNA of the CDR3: TGTGCCAGCAGTGGAGAGACAGGGGACACTGAAGCTTTCTTT.

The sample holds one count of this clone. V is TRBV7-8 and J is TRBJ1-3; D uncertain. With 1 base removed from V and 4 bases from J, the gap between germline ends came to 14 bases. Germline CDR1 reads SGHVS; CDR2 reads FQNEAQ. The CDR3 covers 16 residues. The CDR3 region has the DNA TGTGCCAGCAGCTTAGGGGCGGAAGGGTCCGGAAACACCATATATTTT. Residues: CASSLGAEGSGNTIYF.

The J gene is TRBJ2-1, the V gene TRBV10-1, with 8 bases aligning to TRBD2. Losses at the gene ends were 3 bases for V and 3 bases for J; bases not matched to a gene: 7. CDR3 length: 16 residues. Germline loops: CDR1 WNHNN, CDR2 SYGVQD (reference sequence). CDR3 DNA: TGCGCCAGCAGTGATTCACCGGGACTAGGCTACAATGAGCAGTTCTTC. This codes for CASSDSPGLGYNEQFF.

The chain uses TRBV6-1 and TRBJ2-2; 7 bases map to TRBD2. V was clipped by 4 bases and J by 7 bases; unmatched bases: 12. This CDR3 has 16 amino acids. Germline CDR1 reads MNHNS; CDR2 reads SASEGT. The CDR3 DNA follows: TGTGCCAGCAGTGGGGAGGGAACCATCTCTGGCGGGGAGCTGTTTTTT. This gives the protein CASSGEGTISGGELFF.

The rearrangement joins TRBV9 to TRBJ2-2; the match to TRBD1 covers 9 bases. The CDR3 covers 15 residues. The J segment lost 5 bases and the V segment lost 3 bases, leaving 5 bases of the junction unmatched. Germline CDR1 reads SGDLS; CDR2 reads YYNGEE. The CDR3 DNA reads TGTGCCAGCAGCGAGGACAGGGGTTCAACCGGGGAGCTGTTTTTT. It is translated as CASSEDRGSTGELFF.

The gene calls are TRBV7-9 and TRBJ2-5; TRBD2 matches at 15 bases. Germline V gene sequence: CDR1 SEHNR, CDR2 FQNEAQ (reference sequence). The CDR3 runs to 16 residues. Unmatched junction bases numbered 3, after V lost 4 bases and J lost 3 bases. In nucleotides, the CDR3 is TGTGCCAGCAGCTCATGGACTAGCGGGGGGGAAGAGACCCAGTACTTC. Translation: CASSSWTSGGEETQYF.

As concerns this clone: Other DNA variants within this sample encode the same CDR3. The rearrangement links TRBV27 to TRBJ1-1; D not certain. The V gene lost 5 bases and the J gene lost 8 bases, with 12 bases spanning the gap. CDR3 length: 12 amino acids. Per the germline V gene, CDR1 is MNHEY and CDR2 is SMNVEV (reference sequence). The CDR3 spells CASSLGGGEAFF. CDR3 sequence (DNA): TGTGCCAGCAGTCTAGGAGGTGGAGAAGCTTTCTTT.

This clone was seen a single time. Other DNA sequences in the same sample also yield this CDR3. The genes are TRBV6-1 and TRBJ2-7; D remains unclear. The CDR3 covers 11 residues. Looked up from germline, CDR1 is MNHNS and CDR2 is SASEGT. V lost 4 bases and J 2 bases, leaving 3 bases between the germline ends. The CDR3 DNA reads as TGTGCCAGCAGTGCGACCTACGAGCAGTACTTC. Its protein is CASSATYEQYF.

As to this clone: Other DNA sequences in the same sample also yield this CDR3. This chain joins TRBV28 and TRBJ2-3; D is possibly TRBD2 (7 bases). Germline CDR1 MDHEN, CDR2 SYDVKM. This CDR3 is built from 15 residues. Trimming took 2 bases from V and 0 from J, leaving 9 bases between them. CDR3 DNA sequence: TGTGCCAGCAGTTTAGGGGGGGCTAGCACAGATACGCAGTATTTT. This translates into CASSLGGASTDTQYF.

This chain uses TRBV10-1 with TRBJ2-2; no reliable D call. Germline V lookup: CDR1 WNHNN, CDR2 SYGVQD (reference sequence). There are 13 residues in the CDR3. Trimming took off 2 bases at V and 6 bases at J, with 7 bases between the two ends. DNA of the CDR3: TGCGCCAGCAGTGAGGAACTACCCGGGGAGCTGTTTTTT. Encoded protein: CASSEELPGELFF.

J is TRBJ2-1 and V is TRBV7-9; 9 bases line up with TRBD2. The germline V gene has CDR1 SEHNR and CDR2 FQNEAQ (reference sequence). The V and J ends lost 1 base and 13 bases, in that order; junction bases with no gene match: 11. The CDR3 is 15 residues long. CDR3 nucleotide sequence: TGTGCCAGCAGCTTAGAGGCGGGAGGGCCGTCTCTTCAGTTCTTC. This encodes CASSLEAGGPSLQFF.

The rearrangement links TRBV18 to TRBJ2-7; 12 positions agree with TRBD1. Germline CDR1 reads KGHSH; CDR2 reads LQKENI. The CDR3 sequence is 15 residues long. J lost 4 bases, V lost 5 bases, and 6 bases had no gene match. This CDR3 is CASSDPGQGAYEQYF. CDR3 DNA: TGTGCCAGCTCAGACCCGGGACAGGGGGCATACGAGCAGTACTTC. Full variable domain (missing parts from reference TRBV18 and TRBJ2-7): NAGVMQNPRHLVRRRGQEARLRCSPMKGHSHVYWYRQLPEEGLKFMVYLQKENIIDESGMPKERFSAEFPKEGPSILRIQQVVRGDSAAYFCASSDPGQGAYEQYFGPGTRLTVT.

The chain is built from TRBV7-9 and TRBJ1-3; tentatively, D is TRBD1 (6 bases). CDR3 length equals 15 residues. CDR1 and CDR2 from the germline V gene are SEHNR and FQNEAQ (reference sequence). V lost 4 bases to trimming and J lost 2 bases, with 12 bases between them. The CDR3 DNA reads TGTGCCAGCAGCTCACCGGGGGGCACTGGAAACACCATATATTTT. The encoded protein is CASSSPGGTGNTIYF.

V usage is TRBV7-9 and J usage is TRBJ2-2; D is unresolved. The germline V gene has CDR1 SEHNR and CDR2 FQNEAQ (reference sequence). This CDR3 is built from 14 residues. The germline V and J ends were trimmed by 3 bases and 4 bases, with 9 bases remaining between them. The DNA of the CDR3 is TGTGCCAGCAGCTTTAACCCCGTCACCGGGGAGCTGTTTTTT. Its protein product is CASSFNPVTGELFF.

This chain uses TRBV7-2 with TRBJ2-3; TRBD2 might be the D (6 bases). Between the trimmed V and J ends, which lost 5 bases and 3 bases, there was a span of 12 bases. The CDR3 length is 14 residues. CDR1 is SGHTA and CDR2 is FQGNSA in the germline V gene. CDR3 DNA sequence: TGTGCCAGCAGCCCCTTTAGCGGAACAGATACGCAGTATTTT. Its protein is CASSPFSGTDTQYF.

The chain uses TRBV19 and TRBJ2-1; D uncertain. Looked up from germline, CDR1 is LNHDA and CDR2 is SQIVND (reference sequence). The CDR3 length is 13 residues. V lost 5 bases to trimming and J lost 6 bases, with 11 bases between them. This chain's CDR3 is CASSSGVFNEQFF. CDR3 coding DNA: TGTGCCAGTAGTTCGGGTGTGTTCAATGAGCAGTTCTTC.

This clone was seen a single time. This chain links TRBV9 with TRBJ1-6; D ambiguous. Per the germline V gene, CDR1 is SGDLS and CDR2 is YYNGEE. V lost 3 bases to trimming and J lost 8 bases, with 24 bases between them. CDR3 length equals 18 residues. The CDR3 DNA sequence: TGTGCCAGCAGCGCGCAAGGGAGCCGGAGCGGCCTTTATTCACCCCTCCACTTT. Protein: CASSAQGSRSGLYSPLHF.

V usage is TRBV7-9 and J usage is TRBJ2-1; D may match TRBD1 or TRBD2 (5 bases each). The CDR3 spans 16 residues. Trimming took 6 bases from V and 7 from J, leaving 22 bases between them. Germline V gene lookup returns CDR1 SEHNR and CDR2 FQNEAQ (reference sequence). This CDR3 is CASSSMDLFPGNEQFF. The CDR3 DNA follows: TGTGCCAGCAGTTCCATGGACTTGTTCCCAGGGAATGAGCAGTTCTTC.

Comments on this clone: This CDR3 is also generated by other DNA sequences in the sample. CDR3 nucleotides: TGTGCCAGCAGTCTCCAGGTCACCGGGGAGCTGTTTTTT. Translation gives CASSLQVTGELFF. J is TRBJ2-2 and V is TRBV27; D gene uncertain. Trimming shortened V by 5 bases and J by 4 bases, and 8 bases separated the two germline ends. The germline gives CDR1 MNHEY, CDR2 SMNVEV (reference sequence). The CDR3 is 13 amino acids.

The CDR3 spells CATSRPQREGLYNEQFF. For the CDR3, the DNA is TGTGCCACCAGCAGGCCCCAGCGGGAGGGCCTCTACAATGAGCAGTTCTTC. This chain joins TRBV15 and TRBJ2-1; 10 bases align to TRBD2. The CDR3 consists of 17 residues. The V gene's germline CDR1 is LNHNV and CDR2 YYDKDF (reference sequence). Germline trimming cut 3 bases from V and 3 bases from J; bases unmatched to any gene: 8. Full variable domain (remainder filled in from reference TRBV15 and TRBJ2-1): DAMVIQNPRYQVTQFGKPVTLSCSQTLNHNVMYWYQQKSSQAPKLLFHYYDKDFNNEADTPDNFQSRRPNTSFCFLDIRSPGLGDTAMYLCATSRPQREGLYNEQFFGPGTRLTVL.

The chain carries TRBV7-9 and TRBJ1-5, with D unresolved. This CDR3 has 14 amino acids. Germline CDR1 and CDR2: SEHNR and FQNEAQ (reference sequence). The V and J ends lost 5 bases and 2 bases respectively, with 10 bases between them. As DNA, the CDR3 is TGTGCCAGCAGCGAGGTGTCCGGCAATCAGCCCCAGCATTTT. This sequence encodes CASSEVSGNQPQHF. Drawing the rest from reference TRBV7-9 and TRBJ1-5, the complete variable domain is DTGVSQNPRHKITKRGQNVTFRCDPISEHNRLYWYRQTLGQGPEFLTYFQNEAQLEKSRLLSDRFSAERPKGSFSTLEIQRTEQGDSAMYLCASSEVSGNQPQHFGDGTRLSIL.

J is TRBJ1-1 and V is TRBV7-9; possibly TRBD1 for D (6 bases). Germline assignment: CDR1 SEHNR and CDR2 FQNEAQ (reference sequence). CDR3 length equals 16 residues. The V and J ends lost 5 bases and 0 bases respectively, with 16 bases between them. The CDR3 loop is CASSGSGGLLNTEAFF. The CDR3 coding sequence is TGTGCCAGCAGCGGTAGTGGGGGGCTATTGAACACTGAAGCTTTCTTT.